A selection of T cell receptor beta chains follows, all from one sample in a study of response to subunit inactivated influenza vaccine. MiXCR was run by TCRdb on the RT-PCR reads, yielding one entry per CDR3 protein. The table lists approximately 730,000 distinct CDR3 sequences, more than 11% of them singletons. The sequencing here drew on PBMCs from blood, taken approximately 15 days before vaccination. These receptors all stem from a man in his forties or fifties who received an inactivated influenza vaccine. The CDR3 runs from the conserved cysteine through the conserved F or W. D genes are given only for firm matches. Size is stated for part of the rows, as once, few or many counts, or as a class when the clone is expanded.

NA | NA | TRBV27 | CASRGWQANYGYTF
NA | few | TRBV6-5 | CASSYSEVGGRGYGYTF
NA | few | TRBV7-2 | CASSLMWLGGNEQFF
TRBD2 | NA | TRBV6-1 | CASSGTSGSPGELFF
TRBD1 | few | TRBV4-3 | CASSRTGGEYEQYF
TRBD1 | many | TRBV9 | CASSGTGGAGEAFF
TRBD2 | few | TRBV25-1 | CASSDPRLAVKKTQYF
NA | NA | TRBV4-3 | CASSQAAGAFIGNIQYF
NA | many | TRBV5-5 | CASSTPLRSYNEQFF
NA | NA | TRBV10-3 | CATTPGEADTQYF
TRBD2 | many | TRBV28 | CASSSLSGRGWGEQYF
NA | NA | TRBV18 | CASSPGLEAFSYEQYF
NA | few | TRBV6-2/TRBV6-3 | CASTRDGANTGELFF
NA | few | TRBV6-1 | CASSGLGGGAYYEQYF
NA | NA | TRBV20-1 | CSARDGGGGTEAFF
TRBD1 | NA | TRBV20-1 | CSARGDRDNQPQHF
NA | few | TRBV7-9 | CASSPRYDTQYF
NA | few | TRBV18 | CASSPGPGGEKLFF
NA | few | TRBV20-1 | CSARSTIRGELFF
NA | NA | TRBV12-3/TRBV12-4 | CASSLKSYEQYF
NA | many | TRBV4-2 | CASSPGPGNTEAFF
NA | NA | TRBV7-8 | CASSVTGGLTFRTEQFF
NA | NA | TRBV29-1 | CSGKYSGNTIYF
TRBD2 | NA | TRBV3-1 | CASRVAGWYNEQFF
TRBD2 | NA | TRBV7-9 | CASDGGSLNEQFF
NA | few | TRBV14 | CASSPLSDRDEQYF